The rows below give T cell receptor beta chains drawn from one sample of a study of CD8 T cells in Susac syndrome. TCRdb used MiXCR to reprocess the immunoSEQ multiplex PCR reads, holding one entry per CDR3 protein. The sample has about 440,000 distinct CDR3 sequences, 75% to 90% seen once; the top ten hold more than 0.09%. The sequencing input was CD8+ T cells from PBMCs. Receptor source: a human donor with multiple sclerosis. The CDR3 runs from the conserved cysteine through the conserved F or W. D genes are given only for firm matches. The listing skips clone size in some rows; elsewhere it reads once, few, many or a size class.

TRBJ2-5 | TRBV3-1 | - | - | CASSQRGGETQYF | TGTGCCAGCAGCCAAAGAGGGGGAGAGACCCAGTACTTC
TRBJ2-5 | TRBV12-3/TRBV12-4 | - | - | CASSLEGPLETQYF | TGTGCCAGCAGTTTAGAGGGCCCGTTGGAGACCCAGTACTTC
TRBJ2-1 | TRBV28 | - | once | CASNPPGPLSYNEQFF | TGTGCCAGCAATCCTCCCGGACCCCTCTCCTACAATGAGCAGTTCTTC
TRBJ1-2 | TRBV6-1 | - | once | CASSEGTPGVNYGYTF | TGTGCCAGCAGTGAAGGGACTCCCGGCGTTAACTATGGCTACACCTTC
TRBJ2-1 | TRBV25-1 | - | - | CASSEFGGSNEQFF | TGTGCCAGCAGTGAATTCGGAGGATCCAATGAGCAGTTCTTC
TRBJ2-2 | TRBV5-1 | - | - | CASSPGTPGTGAQWGLVGELFF | TGCGCCAGCAGCCCGGGGACCCCCGGGACGGGGGCTCAGTGGGGTCTGGTCGGGGAGCTGTTTTTT
TRBJ2-1 | TRBV5-6 | - | few | CASRKDVDTYYNEQFF | TGTGCCAGCAGGAAAGACGTAGACACCTACTACAATGAGCAGTTCTTC
TRBJ2-3 | TRBV11-2 | - | few | CASSLVLDLGDTQYF | TGTGCCAGCAGCCTAGTTCTAGACCTAGGAGATACGCAGTATTTT
TRBJ2-7 | TRBV20-1 | TRBD1 | - | CSARGGQSYEQYF | TGCAGTGCTAGAGGGGGACAGAGCTACGAGCAGTACTTC
TRBJ2-1 | TRBV27 | TRBD2 | - | CASSFSSSGGPYNEQFF | TGTGCCAGCAGTTTCTCGAGTAGCGGGGGACCTTACAATGAGCAGTTCTTC
TRBJ1-1 | TRBV7-8 | - | few | CASALNGNTEAFF | TGTGCCAGCGCATTGAACGGGAACACTGAAGCTTTCTTT
TRBJ2-3 | TRBV15 | TRBD1 | - | CATSREGTGLTDTQYF | TGTGCCACCAGCAGAGAGGGGACAGGGCTGACAGATACGCAGTATTTT
TRBJ1-1 | TRBV29-1 | - | - | CSVDRTSLGTEAFF | TGCAGCGTTGATCGGACATCCCTAGGGACTGAAGCTTTCTTT
TRBJ2-3 | TRBV27 | TRBD2 | - | CASRTSSRGRADTQYF | TGTGCCAGCAGGACCTCGTCGCGGGGGAGGGCCGATACGCAGTATTTT
TRBJ2-5 | TRBV9 | TRBD2 | - | CASSEDGGLQRPQYF | TGTGCCAGCAGTGAGGATGGGGGACTACAGCGGCCCCAGTACTTC
TRBJ2-5 | TRBV7-9 | - | - | CASSHIDFEETQYF | TGTGCCAGCAGCCACATAGATTTCGAGGAGACCCAGTACTTC
TRBJ2-3 | TRBV7-9 | - | - | CASSSPRQAVGGDTQYF | TGTGCCAGCAGCTCCCCACGACAGGCGGTGGGGGGAGATACGCAGTATTTT
TRBJ2-7 | TRBV11-2 | - | few | CASSRRESSYEQYF | TGTGCCAGCAGCCGTAGGGAGTCCTCCTACGAGCAGTACTTC
TRBJ2-1 | TRBV9 | TRBD2 | - | CASSPRTSGSTEQFF | TGTGCCAGCAGCCCGCGGACTAGCGGGAGTACTGAGCAGTTCTTC
TRBJ2-1 | TRBV11-2 | TRBD1 | - | CASSSQGQPLKARSYNEQFF | TGTGCCAGCAGCAGCCAGGGACAGCCGCTCAAAGCCCGATCCTACAATGAGCAGTTCTTC
TRBJ2-3 | TRBV7-2 | TRBD1 | - | CASSTTGGTDTQYF | TGTGCCAGCAGTACTACAGGGGGCACAGATACGCAGTATTTT
TRBJ2-7 | TRBV27 | - | - | CAAGATQYEQYF | TGTGCCGCCGGGGCCACCCAGTACGAGCAGTACTTC
TRBJ1-1 | TRBV19 | - | once | CASSISGLNTEAFF | TGTGCCAGTAGTATATCAGGGCTGAACACTGAAGCTTTCTTT
TRBJ2-7 | TRBV27 | - | - | CASSWGRNYEQYF | TGTGCCAGCAGTTGGGGACGGAACTACGAGCAGTACTTC
TRBJ1-1 | TRBV19 | - | - | CASSTGIGTEAFF | TGTGCCAGTAGTACGGGGATCGGTACTGAAGCTTTCTTT
TRBJ1-2 | TRBV30 | - | - | CAWSVNDNYGYTF | TGTGCCTGGAGTGTAAATGATAACTATGGCTACACCTTC
TRBJ2-3 | TRBV19 | - | - | CASNQVASTDTQYF | TGTGCCAGTAACCAAGTCGCTAGCACAGATACGCAGTATTTT
TRBJ2-3 | TRBV4-1 | TRBD2 | - | CASRLLAGGPTDTQYF | TGCGCCAGCAGGCTCCTAGCGGGGGGGCCCACGGATACGCAGTATTTT
TRBJ2-7 | TRBV29-1 | - | - | CSASTDEQYF | TGCAGCGCCTCTACTGACGAGCAGTACTTC
TRBJ1-2 | TRBV30 | - | - | CAWSVSRDNYGYTF | TGTGCCTGGAGTGTCTCCAGAGACAACTATGGCTACACCTTC
TRBJ1-3 | TRBV21-1 | - | - | CASSKVSRMGTANDSGNTIYF | TGTGCCAGCAGCAAAGTCTCGCGTATGGGCACAGCAAATGACTCTGGAAACACCATATATTTT